The rows below give T cell receptor beta chains drawn from one sample of a study of CD8+ T cells in alopecia areata. TCRdb's copy holds only in-frame clones and misses some; the assay was immunoSEQ multiplex PCR. The data show around 300,000 clones, with 50% to 75% seen just once and about 0.9% held by the top ten. The source material was CD4+ T cells sorted from blood, sampled around week 53, from a patient treated with tofacitinib. These receptors were collected from a human donor with alopecia areata. Both conserved end residues are trimmed from each CDR3. The D gene is left open where the match is weak.

d_gene: -; j_gene: TRBJ1-5; v_gene: TRBV15; CDR3aa: ATSTGGISNQPQH
d_gene: -; j_gene: TRBJ1-6; v_gene: TRBV7-6; CDR3aa: ASSAGQSSNSPLH
d_gene: -; j_gene: TRBJ1-2; v_gene: TRBV11-1; CDR3aa: ASGAENYGYT
d_gene: -; j_gene: TRBJ2-3; v_gene: TRBV6-5; CDR3aa: ASSTLLTDTQY
d_gene: -; j_gene: TRBJ1-1; v_gene: TRBV5-1; CDR3aa: ASSFAVNTEAF
d_gene: -; j_gene: TRBJ2-4; v_gene: TRBV5-1; CDR3aa: ASSLKQGGNIQY
d_gene: TRBD1; j_gene: TRBJ1-2; v_gene: TRBV29-1; CDR3aa: SVELGQGNYGYT
d_gene: TRBD1; j_gene: TRBJ1-1; v_gene: TRBV5-6; CDR3aa: ASSFGQGKSEAF
d_gene: TRBD2; j_gene: TRBJ2-5; v_gene: TRBV20-1; CDR3aa: RLSGGETQY
d_gene: -; j_gene: TRBJ1-2; v_gene: TRBV7-2; CDR3aa: ASGSSTNYGYT
d_gene: TRBD1; j_gene: TRBJ1-6; v_gene: TRBV7-2; CDR3aa: ASSIGTGQSVALH
d_gene: -; j_gene: TRBJ1-5; v_gene: TRBV2; CDR3aa: ASRRDSGQPQH
d_gene: -; j_gene: TRBJ1-6; v_gene: TRBV2; CDR3aa: ASSGDRRGGSPLH
d_gene: TRBD1; j_gene: TRBJ2-5; v_gene: TRBV29-1; CDR3aa: SVDRGRPETQY
d_gene: -; j_gene: TRBJ1-3; v_gene: TRBV23-1; CDR3aa: ASSQSSREGNRGNTIY
d_gene: TRBD1; j_gene: TRBJ1-1; v_gene: TRBV29-1; CDR3aa: SVDIGQGATEAF